This T cell receptor beta chain was profiled in a study of human T cells and chemical hapten exposure. Study-wide background: On roughly 2 cm by roughly 2 cm of upper inner arm skin, sensitization was performed with 2% DPC.

This clonotype was counted between two and nine times. Time point in this sample: patch test 3, about 24 weeks after DPC sensitization. Documented treatment: therapeutic diphenylcyclopropenone sensitization with weekly scalp DPC. J gave up 3 bases and V 6 bases, and 7 bases lay outside the gene matches. Germline V gene data show CDR1 as MNHEY and CDR2 as SVGAGI. This CDR3 contains 14 residues. Each CDR3 protein gets one entry after TCRdb re-called the RACE reads with MiXCR. The sample has about 120,000 distinct CDR3 sequences; approximately 11% are singletons. V gene TRBV6-5 combines with J gene TRBJ1-2; 7 bases line up with TRBD1. The source material was whole blood, sampled in connection with sensitization to the hapten diphenylcyclopropenone (DPC). The receptor's source is a woman aged 50 to 65 with alopecia areata. Some clones in this sample may be carry-over from other donors' samples. CDR3 sequence: CASRKTGPYYGYTF. CDR3 bases: TGTGCCAGCAGGAAGACAGGGCCCTACTATGGCTACACCTTC.